The present T cell receptor beta chain was sequenced within a study of blood T cell repertoires in COVID-19. Study summary: The United States, Italy and Spain supplied acute and convalescent COVID-19 samples.

As processed by the authors: The authors estimated nucleated cell counts from reference gene primer amplification. Measured with immunoSEQ multiplex PCR; TCRdb has only the in-frame clones, and not every one. D and trimming come from the DNA, and the V and J calls and clone size come from that table. This sample has around 250,000 clones, with around 87% found just once. The Seattle patients, enrolled during active infection, were followed longitudinally. The germline gives CDR1 LNHNV, CDR2 YYDKDF (reference sequence). CDR3 size: 14 residues. V lost 5 bases to trimming and J lost 9 bases; unmatched junction nucleotides: 9.

The chain carries TRBV15 and TRBJ2-2, with 7 nucleotides matching TRBD1. This receptor was taken from a woman aged 55 to 70 with COVID-19, enrolled during active disease. Sample: peripheral blood. CDR3 nucleotides: TGTGCCACCAGCCCGGACAGGACCACTCGGGAGCTGTTTTTT. Protein: CATSPDRTTRELFF.